This TCR beta chain was recovered during a study of CD8 T cells in ankylosing spondylitis. TCRdb recomputed calls from the 5' RACE reads with MiXCR, one row per CDR3 protein. The table lists 150,000 to 200,000 distinct CDR3 sequences, around a tenth of them singletons. Overall study findings and caveats: There were earlier reports of some motif variants in reactive arthritis synovial fluid and blood. Made up of 7 to 9 highly homologous variants, a TCR beta motif appeared characteristic of ankylosing spondylitis blood. In ankylosing spondylitis patients, matched synovial fluid reportedly showed significant enrichment of disease-linked clones.

This clonotype was counted a few times. The antigen is unknown. The CDR3 is 14 residues long. CDR1 is MGHRA and CDR2 is YSYEKL in the germline V gene. The J segment lost 4 bases and the V segment lost 4 bases, leaving 2 bases of the junction unmatched. This sequence originates from a male donor with ankylosing spondylitis or in good health (not recorded which). The chain couples TRBV4-1 to TRBJ2-3; 10 bases are a match to TRBD2. Sequencing was done on a sample of blood, either unsorted or a sorted T cell fraction (not recorded which). CDR3 sequence reads: CASSLLAGADTQYF. The CDR3 DNA follows: TGCGCCAGCAGCCTGCTAGCGGGAGCAGATACGCAGTATTTT.